The source of this T cell receptor (beta chain) is a study of identifying expanded T cells in peripheral blood. Trimming at V came to 5 bases and at J to 4 bases, leaving 10 bases not matched to a gene. The CDR3 is 15 residues long. Germline V gene sequence: CDR1 SGHVS, CDR2 FQNEAQ. TCRdb keeps only in-frame clones here, not all; method: immunoSEQ multiplex PCR. The profile shows fewer than 110,000 clones, around 88% of them singletons. Input material: blood. The chain links TRBV7-8 to TRBJ1-1; TRBD1 agrees at 7 bases. The clonotype comes from a person aged 18 to 70 in good health. CDR3 in DNA: TGTGCCAGCAGCGAACACAGGGGTGGGAGCACTGAAGCTTTCTTT. Translation gives CASSEHRGGSTEAFF. The whole variable domain, remainder taken from reference TRBV7-8 and TRBJ1-1, is GAGVSQSPRYKVAKRGQDVALRCDPISGHVSLFWYQQALGQGPEFLTYFQNEAQLDKSGLPSDRFFAERPEGSVSTLKIQRTQQEDSAVYLCASSEHRGGSTEAFFGQGTRLTVV.